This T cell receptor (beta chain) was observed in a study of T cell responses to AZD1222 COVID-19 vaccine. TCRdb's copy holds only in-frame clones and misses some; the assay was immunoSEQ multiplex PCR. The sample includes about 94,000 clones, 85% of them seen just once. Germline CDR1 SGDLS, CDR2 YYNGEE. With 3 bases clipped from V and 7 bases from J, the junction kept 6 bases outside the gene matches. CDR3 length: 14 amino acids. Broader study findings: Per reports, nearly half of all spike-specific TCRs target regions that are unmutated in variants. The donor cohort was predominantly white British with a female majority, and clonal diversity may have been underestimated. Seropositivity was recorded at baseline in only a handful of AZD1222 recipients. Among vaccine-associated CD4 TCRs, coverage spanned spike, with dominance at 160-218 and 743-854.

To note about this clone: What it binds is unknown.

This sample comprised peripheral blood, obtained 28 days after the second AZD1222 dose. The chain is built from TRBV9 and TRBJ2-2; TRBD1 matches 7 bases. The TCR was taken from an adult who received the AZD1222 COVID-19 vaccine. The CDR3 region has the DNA TGTGCCAGCAGCGCCCTTACAGGGGTCGGGGAGCTGTTTTTT. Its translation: CASSALTGVGELFF.